Listed below are T cell receptor beta chains from one sample, sequenced in a study of tumor and adjacent non-tumor tissue in lung cancer. TCRdb ran MiXCR on the multiplex PCR reads and lists one entry per CDR3 protein. This table has fewer than 150,000 distinct CDR3 sequences, roughly 66% appearing once. Sequencing was carried out using lung tumor tissue. The receptors shown here come from a man in his sixties with small cell lung cancer. Each CDR3 is given with its conserved first and last residue. D genes are given only for firm matches. Expanded clones get a size class; other rows say once, few or many, or leave the size out.

NA	TRBV11-2	TRBJ2-3	NA	CASSPGWRSPSTDTKYF	TGTGCCAGCAGCCCAGGGTGGCGGAGCCCTAGCACAGATACGAAGTATTTT
NA	TRBV4-2	TRBJ2-1	many	CASSQAGSTEQFF	TGTGCCAGCAGCCAAGCTGGAAGCACCGAGCAGTTCTTC
NA	TRBV5-1	TRBJ2-1	few	CASNLSGRYNEQFF	TGCGCCAGCAACTTGAGTGGCAGGTACAATGAGCAGTTCTTC
NA	TRBV4-1	TRBJ1-2	many	CASSQDRGLRYGYTF	TGCGCCAGCAGCCAAGATCGGGGACTAAGATATGGCTACACCTTC
NA	TRBV9	TRBJ2-7	few	CASSPRGVGEQYF	TGTGCCAGCAGCCCCAGAGGGGTTGGAGAGCAGTACTTC
TRBD1	TRBV20-1	TRBJ2-1	NA	CSDSDRGHEQFF	TGCAGTGATAGTGACAGGGGTCATGAGCAGTTCTTC
TRBD1	TRBV20-1	TRBJ1-1	NA	CSARGQGRVAASF	TGCAGTGCTAGAGGACAGGGGCGGGTTGCAGCTTCCTTT
NA	TRBV29-1	TRBJ2-1	many	CSVVWDLEQFF	TGCAGCGTGGTATGGGACCTCGAGCAGTTCTTC
NA	TRBV20-1	TRBJ2-2	NA	CSAVQVNTGKLFF	TGCAGTGCTGTACAGGTTAACACCGGGAAGCTGTTTTTT
NA	TRBV28	TRBJ2-3	few	CTSSPKAARTDTQYF	TGTACAAGCAGTCCTAAGGCGGCTCGCACAGATACGCAGTATTTT
TRBD2	TRBV12-5	TRBJ2-5	NA	CASGQGGLAVLGEAQYF	TGTGCTAGTGGTCAAGGGGGACTAGCGGTGTTAGGGGAGGCCCAGTACTTC
NA	TRBV11-1	TRBJ2-3	NA	CASSITSDSTDTQYF	TGTGCCAGCAGCATAACCAGCGATAGCACAGATACACAGTATTTT
NA	TRBV29-1	TRBJ2-3	NA	CSISREARTDTRYF	TGCAGCATTTCCAGGGAAGCCCGCACAGATACGCGGTATTTT
TRBD2	TRBV20-1	TRBJ2-1	NA	CSARDPSASGAYNDQFF	TGCAGTGCTAGAGACCCCTCGGCTAGCGGAGCTTACAATGACCAGTTCTTC
NA	TRBV5-1	TRBJ1-2	NA	CASSLAPPNYGYTF	TGCGCCAGCAGCTTGGCGCCTCCTAACTATGGCTACACCTTC
TRBD1	TRBV5-4	TRBJ1-6	few	CASSSGGRDSPLHF	TGTGCCAGCAGCTCAGGGGGCAGGGATTCACCCCTCCACTTT
TRBD2	TRBV11-3	TRBJ2-1	NA	CARSLGGSLYNEQFF	TGTGCCAGAAGCTTAGGCGGGAGTTTGTACAATGAGCAGTTCTTC
NA	TRBV4-1	TRBJ1-1	few	CASSPLRGAAEAFF	TGCGCCAGCAGCCCTCTTCGGGGGGCGGCTGAAGCTTTCTTT
NA	TRBV11-1	TRBJ2-1	NA	CANSLGYGSVYNEQFF	TGTGCCAACAGCTTAGGTTATGGGTCAGTCTACAATGAGCAGTTCTTC
NA	TRBV12-3/TRBV12-4	TRBJ1-6	NA	CASSSTGNSPHHF	TGTGCCAGCAGCAGCACGGGAAATTCACCCCACCACTTT
NA	TRBV29-1	TRBJ2-2	NA	CSVVRGGTGKLFF	TGCAGCGTTGTTAGGGGCGGGACCGGGAAGCTGTTTTTT
NA	TRBV20-1	TRBJ2-7	NA	CSATTGRGAAEQYF	TGCAGTGCAACGACCGGACGGGGGGCGGCCGAGCAGTACTTC
NA	TRBV28	TRBJ1-5	NA	CASRSRWGENQPQHF	TGTGCCAGCAGGAGCCGTTGGGGGGAGAATCAGCCCCAGCATTTT
NA	TRBV5-6	TRBJ1-2	many	CASSLYRGYGYTF	TGTGCCAGCAGCTTGTATAGGGGCTATGGCTACACCTTC
NA	TRBV4-2	TRBJ2-4	few	CASSLGTHDKNIQYF	TGTGCCAGCAGCCTCGGGACACATGACAAAAACATTCAGTACTTC